This paragraph reports one T cell receptor beta chain. Seattle cases were enrolled at active infection and followed longitudinally. This entry is derived from a study of blood T cell repertoires in COVID-19. The method was immunoSEQ multiplex PCR; TCRdb's version includes in-frame clones alone and lacks a portion of them. Here the sample spans almost 350,000 clones, roughly 87% being singletons. Germline V lookup: CDR1 SNHLY, CDR2 FYNNEI. The CDR3 runs to 20 residues. V gave up 2 bases and J gave up 0 bases; unmatched junction bases: 14. The J gene is TRBJ1-5, the V gene TRBV2; TRBD1 matches at 9 bases. The TCR sequence derives from a woman aged 60-75 years with COVID-19, enrolled during active disease. Sequenced: peripheral blood. The CDR3 loop is CASSEQGQGLGAYSNQPQHF. In DNA form, the CDR3 reads TGTGCCAGCAGTGAACAAGGACAGGGGCTCGGGGCATATAGCAATCAGCCCCAGCATTTT.